These 31 T cell receptor beta chains share one sample of origin, sequenced in a study of naive and memory T cell subsets. Two oligonucleotides, mixed equimolar, formed the beta constant-region primer covering TRBC1 and TRBC2. Nested alpha and beta constant-region primers with the SP2 primer drove four PCR rounds on ligated cDNA. One entry per CDR3 protein, called by TCRdb with MiXCR from the UMI-ligation and nested PCR reads. The data contain 20,000 to 25,000 distinct CDR3 sequences, around 8.8% of them seen just once; the ten biggest clones take up 20% to 25%. The sequenced sample consisted of central memory CD8+ T cells from blood. These receptors were collected from a human donor in good health.

This clonotype was counted between two and nine times. This chain joins TRBV6-1 and TRBJ2-6; D is perhaps TRBD2 (6 bases). This CDR3 comprises 16 residues. Between the trimmed V and J ends, which lost 2 bases and 0 bases, there was a span of 8 bases. Per germline, CDR1 MNHNS and CDR2 SASEGT. The CDR3 nucleotides read TGTGCCAGCAGTGAATCCGGGGGCTCTGGGGCCAACGTCCTGACTTTC. It specifies CASSESGGSGANVLTF.

In this sample, this clonotype turned up a few times. The V and J genes are TRBV19 and TRBJ1-1, with D hard to call. The V gene lost 3 bases and the J gene lost 2 bases, with 10 bases spanning the gap. The CDR3 loop spans 14 amino acids. Germline V lookup: CDR1 LNHDA, CDR2 SQIVND (reference sequence). The CDR3 nucleotides read TGTGCCAGTAGTATTAAAATGGGAAACACTGAAGCTTTCTTT. This translates into CASSIKMGNTEAFF.

This clonotype has just a few counts. The chain carries TRBV9 and TRBJ2-2; 10 bases line up with TRBD2. J was trimmed by 3 bases and V by 10 bases; bases with no gene match: 6. CDR3 length: 14 residues. The V gene's germline CDR1 is SGDLS and CDR2 YYNGEE. The CDR3 protein is CAQRGGVDTGELFF. CDR3 sequence (DNA): TGTGCCCAGCGGGGGGGCGTGGACACCGGGGAGCTGTTTTTT.

The rearrangement joins TRBV30 to TRBJ2-1; D remains unclear. The CDR3 spans 11 residues. Germline values: CDR1 GTSNPN, CDR2 SVGIG (reference sequence). The V gene lost 4 bases and the J gene lost 6 bases, with 7 bases spanning the gap. In DNA, the CDR3 is TGTGCCTGGACGGACGGCAATGAGCAGTTCTTC. It yields the protein CAWTDGNEQFF. Based on the CDR3 plus reference TRBV30 and TRBJ2-1, the full variable domain is SQTIHQWPATLVQPVGSPLSLECTVEGTSNPNLYWYRQAAGRGLQLLFYSVGIGQISSEVPQNLSASRPQDRQFILSSKKLLLSDSGFYLCAWTDGNEQFFGPGTRLTVL.

This clonotype was counted many times. The rearrangement joins TRBV3-1 to TRBJ2-2; 9 bases are shared with TRBD1. V trimming: 4 bases; J trimming: 5 bases; junction bases outside the gene matches: 5. This CDR3 has 15 amino acids. Germline CDR1 reads LGHDT; CDR2 reads YNNKEL (reference sequence). CDR3 amino acids: CASSPRTGETGELFF. Here the CDR3 DNA reads TGTGCCAGCAGCCCCAGGACAGGGGAAACCGGGGAGCTGTTTTTT.

This clonotype was seen a handful of times. V and J are TRBV29-1 and TRBJ2-2; TRBD1 matches 9 bases. Germline assignment: CDR1 SQVTM and CDR2 ANQGSEA. V was clipped by 6 bases and J by 5 bases; unmatched bases: 7. The CDR3 totals 14 residues. The CDR3 here is CSVSGQGRTGELFF. CDR3 coding DNA: TGCAGCGTCTCGGGACAGGGCCGAACCGGGGAGCTGTTTTTT.

This rearrangement joins TRBV3-1 to TRBJ2-1; a weak D match, TRBD2 (5 bases). CDR3 size: 14 residues. The V and J ends lost 4 bases and 4 bases respectively, with 11 bases between them. Germline V gene data show CDR1 as LGHDT and CDR2 as YNNKEL (reference sequence). The CDR3 DNA follows: TGTGCCAGCAGCCCAGGACTGAGATACAATGAGCAGTTCTTC. This sequence encodes CASSPGLRYNEQFF.

This clonotype was found a few times. This chain connects TRBV30 to TRBJ1-5, with D maybe TRBD1 (5 bases). V was trimmed by 1 base and J by 2 bases, leaving 15 bases between them. The CDR3 is 16 amino acids. From germline, CDR1 is GTSNPN and CDR2 SVGIG (reference sequence). CDR3 in DNA: TGTGCCTGGAGTGCTTCGTGGGGGTCGGGCAATCAGCCCCAGCATTTT. This translates into CAWSASWGSGNQPQHF.

V gene TRBV12-3 or TRBV12-4 combines with J gene TRBJ1-1; D is possibly TRBD1 (5 bases). The CDR3 is 18 amino acids. With 1 base removed from V and 0 bases from J, the gap between germline ends came to 18 bases. The CDR3 DNA sequence: TGTGCCAGCAGTTTAGAATTCAGTAGGGGCAGGTTGAACACTGAAGCTTTCTTT. The encoded protein is CASSLEFSRGRLNTEAFF.

This clonotype occurred many times. The gene calls are TRBV29-1 and TRBJ1-1; D is unclear. Per the germline V gene, CDR1 is SQVTM and CDR2 is ANQGSEA. Trimming cost V 2 bases and J 0 bases, with 1 base left between them. This CDR3 is 11 amino acids long. DNA for the CDR3: TGCAGCGTTGAAATGAACACTGAAGCTTTCTTT. This translates into CSVEMNTEAFF.

This clonotype was counted ten times or more. J is TRBJ2-1 and V is TRBV20-1; 10 nucleotides match TRBD2. Looked up from germline, CDR1 is DFQATT and CDR2 is SNEGSKA (reference sequence). V dropped 0 bases and J dropped 4; count of bases not matched to a gene: 9. The CDR3 totals 17 residues. The CDR3 region has the DNA TGCAGTGCTAGAGATCCTCTCACTAGCGGGGATTACAATGAGCAGTTCTTC. As protein: CSARDPLTSGDYNEQFF.

The CDR3 loop is CASSGSPRGNEQFF. DNA for the CDR3: TGTGCCAGCAGTGGCTCCCCCCGGGGGAATGAGCAGTTCTTC. The chain employs TRBV6-4 and TRBJ2-1; tentative D call: TRBD2 (6 bases). Germline CDR1 and CDR2: MRHNA and SNTAGT. Trimming took off 4 bases at V and 7 bases at J, with 14 bases between the two ends. The CDR3 runs to 14 residues.

This clonotype appeared a few times. This chain joins TRBV5-1 and TRBJ1-3; a possible D gene is TRBD1 (5 bases). The CDR3 loop spans 14 amino acids. V shed 1 base and J shed 2 bases, with 7 bases lying between them. Germline V gene sequence: CDR1 SGHRS, CDR2 YFSETQ. This CDR3 reads CASSLRGPGNTIYF. DNA of the CDR3: TGCGCCAGCAGCTTGAGGGGCCCTGGAAACACCATATATTTT. The whole variable domain, remainder taken from reference TRBV5-1 and TRBJ1-3, is KAGVTQTPRYLIKTRGQQVTLSCSPISGHRSVSWYQQTPGQGLQFLFEYFSETQRNKGNFPGRFSGRQFSNSRSEMNVSTLELGDSALYLCASSLRGPGNTIYFGEGSWLTVV.

The chain links TRBV19 to TRBJ2-1; D is possibly TRBD2 (6 bases). V was clipped by 5 bases and J by 6 bases, with 11 bases between them. Germline V CDR1 and CDR2: LNHDA, SQIVND (reference sequence). The CDR3 length is 13 residues. CDR3 loop: CASSGGPGNEQFF. CDR3 in DNA: TGTGCCAGTAGTGGAGGGCCGGGCAATGAGCAGTTCTTC. The whole variable domain, remainder taken from reference TRBV19 and TRBJ2-1, is DGGITQSPKYLFRKEGQNVTLSCEQNLNHDAMYWYRQDPGQGLRLIYYSQIVNDFQKGDIAEGYSVSREKKESFPLTVTSAQKNPTAFYLCASSGGPGNEQFFGPGTRLTVL.

A note on this clonotype: Given the absence of the conserved phenylalanine or tryptophan at the CDR3 end, a read error is likely. The chain is built from TRBV27 and TRBJ2-3; D remains ambiguous. The germline V and J ends were trimmed by 5 bases and 2 bases, with 8 bases remaining between them. The CDR3 has 13 residues. CDR1 and CDR2 from the germline V gene are MNHEY and SMNVEV (reference sequence). The CDR3 DNA reads as TGTGCCAGCAGTCAAGGATACACAGATACGCAGTATGTT. Protein sequence: CASSQGYTDTQYV.

This clonotype was seen a few times. This chain links TRBV7-8 with TRBJ1-4, with a tentative D call TRBD1 (6 bases). V lost 5 bases, J lost 8 bases, and 15 bases lay in between. Germline-derived CDR1 and CDR2 are SGHVS and FQNEAQ. The CDR3 contains 14 residues. DNA for the CDR3: TGTGCCAGCAGCCCCGGGACAAGCAACGAAAAACTGTTTTTT. It yields the protein CASSPGTSNEKLFF.

By share, this clonotype counts as medium-sized. The V and J genes are TRBV28 and TRBJ2-7, with 9 bases lining up with TRBD1. J was trimmed by 3 bases and V by 9 bases; bases with no gene match: 9. Germline CDR1 is MDHEN and CDR2 is SYDVKM. There are 14 residues in the CDR3. The CDR3 spells CASSVGDRVYEQYF. The CDR3, as DNA: TGTGCCAGTTCAGTTGGGGACAGGGTCTACGAGCAGTACTTC.

This clonotype was seen more than once but under ten times. J is TRBJ2-1 and V is TRBV30; no clear D gene. Germline values: CDR1 GTSNPN, CDR2 SVGIG (reference sequence). This CDR3 has 10 amino acids. Trimming stripped 2 bases from V and 10 bases from J, with 6 bases between. DNA of the CDR3: TGTGCCTGGAGTACAAAGGAGCAGTTCTTC. Translating it yields CAWSTKEQFF.

In its sample, this clonotype was seen many times. This rearrangement joins TRBV28 to TRBJ2-7, with D hard to call. Per germline, CDR1 MDHEN and CDR2 SYDVKM. Trimming stripped 2 bases from V and 7 bases from J, with 9 bases between. There are 12 residues in the CDR3. The CDR3 nucleotides read TGTGCCAGCAGTTTAGGGTGGAGAGAGCAGTACTTC. It translates to CASSLGWREQYF.

The chain carries TRBV10-3 and TRBJ1-1; possibly TRBD1 for D (6 bases). V was trimmed by 0 bases and J by 3 bases, leaving 17 bases between them. The germline gives CDR1 ENHRY, CDR2 SYGVKD. The CDR3 is 17 amino acids. The CDR3 DNA sequence: TGTGCCATCAGTGAGTCGATCGTCGGGGGCGCAGACACTGAAGCTTTCTTT. Protein sequence: CAISESIVGGADTEAFF.

This chain uses TRBV28 with TRBJ1-1; TRBD1 agrees at 7 bases. The trim removed 5 bases at V and 1 base at J, leaving 10 bases unmatched. The CDR3 loop spans 16 amino acids. The V gene's germline CDR1 is MDHEN and CDR2 SYDVKM. This CDR3 reads CASSAYRGQRNTEAFF. The CDR3 bases are TGTGCCAGCAGTGCGTACAGGGGACAAAGGAACACTGAAGCTTTCTTT.

This chain links TRBV6-2 or TRBV6-3 with TRBJ2-1, with a tentative D call TRBD1 (5 bases). CDR1 is MNHEY, CDR2 SVGEGT, per germline. This CDR3 is built from 16 residues. V was clipped by 2 bases and J by 0 bases, with 11 bases between them. CDR3 residues: CASSYRGRSSYNEQFF. The CDR3 region has the DNA TGTGCCAGCAGTTACAGGGGCCGCAGCTCCTACAATGAGCAGTTCTTC.

The chain links TRBV7-9 to TRBJ2-3, with 8 bases that match TRBD1. Germline CDR1 and CDR2: SEHNR and FQNEAQ (reference sequence). J was trimmed by 2 bases and V by 2 bases; bases with no gene match: 6. The CDR3 consists of 16 residues. As DNA, the CDR3 is TGTGCCAGCAGCTTAATACAGGGGGGAGACACAGATACGCAGTATTTT. This sequence encodes CASSLIQGGDTDTQYF.

The gene calls are TRBV27 and TRBJ1-5; D unresolved. The V gene's germline CDR1 is MNHEY and CDR2 SMNVEV (reference sequence). V shed 8 bases and J shed 1 base, with 12 bases lying between them. The CDR3 extends over 14 amino acids. CDR3 bases: TGTGCCAGCCGAACCGGAGCCAGCAATCAGCCCCAGCATTTT. This sequence encodes CASRTGASNQPQHF.

On this clonotype itself: The CDR3 does not close with the conserved phenylalanine or tryptophan, likely indicating a read error. No DNA is shown, since the ends of the CDR3 on it are uncertain; the CDR3 is the one TCRdb lists. The V call is TRBV20-1, the J call TRBJ2-1; TRBD1, the table's D call, lacks a check against the DNA. Looked up from germline, CDR1 is DFQATT and CDR2 is SNEGSKA (reference sequence). The CDR3 length is 14 residues, termini included. CDR3 protein: CSAQGEYSDNEQGG.

In this sample, this clonotype turned up many times. J is TRBJ2-7 and V is TRBV2; D might be TRBD1 (6 bases). Looked up from germline, CDR1 is SNHLY and CDR2 is FYNNEI. The CDR3 covers 15 residues. The ends were cut back, 5 bases at V and 4 bases at J, with 18 bases in the middle. The CDR3 spells CASSSSLVRGYEQYF. CDR3 DNA sequence: TGTGCCAGCAGTTCCTCGTTGGTCAGGGGATACGAGCAGTACTTC.

This clonotype was counted at least ten times. The CDR3 coding sequence is TGCAGTGCTAAAGGACTAGCGGGAGAGGTCGGCATTCAGTACTTC. It encodes CSAKGLAGEVGIQYF. V and J are TRBV20-1 and TRBJ2-4; 13 bases line up with TRBD2. The CDR3 sequence is 15 residues long. Germline V gene sequence: CDR1 DFQATT, CDR2 SNEGSKA (reference sequence). V shed 4 bases, J shed 9 bases, and the junction held 9 bases outside the gene matches.

This clonotype was counted ten times or more. The J gene is TRBJ2-5, the V gene TRBV5-1; TRBD2 is a possible D gene (6 bases). Germline V gene sequence: CDR1 SGHRS, CDR2 YFSETQ. The germline V and J ends were trimmed by 3 bases and 0 bases, with 15 bases remaining between them. CDR3 length: 16 residues. This CDR3 is CASSSSPGLYQETQYF. In DNA, the CDR3 is TGCGCCAGCAGCTCTAGTCCGGGACTTTACCAAGAGACCCAGTACTTC.

This clonotype was detected only once. CDR3 region: CASSLLHLKDTQYF. CDR3 coding DNA: TGCGCCAGCAGCCTCCTCCACCTAAAAGATACGCAGTATTTT. J is TRBJ2-3 and V is TRBV4-1, with D unresolved. Trimming shortened V by 4 bases and J by 5 bases, and 13 bases separated the two germline ends. Per the germline V gene, CDR1 is MGHRA and CDR2 is YSYEKL. There are 14 residues in the CDR3.

At least ten counts were recorded for this clonotype. The chain recombines TRBV29-1 with TRBJ1-5; D uncertain. The CDR3 is 13 residues long. CDR1 and CDR2 from the germline V gene are SQVTM and ANQGSEA. Trimming took 4 bases from V and 7 from J, leaving 14 bases between them. CDR3 coding DNA: TGCAGCGTTGGGGAACCGGGTGGACAGCCCCAGCATTTT. It encodes CSVGEPGGQPQHF. The entire variable domain, with the rest obtained from reference TRBV29-1 and TRBJ1-5, is as follows: SAVISQKPSRDICQRGTSLTIQCQVDSQVTMMFWYRQQPGQSLTLIATANQGSEATYESGFVIDKFPISRPNLTFSTLTVSNMSPEDSSIYLCSVGEPGGQPQHFGDGTRLSIL.

This clonotype was observed many times. In DNA form, the CDR3 reads TGCGCCAGCAGCCTTACCGTCGCCCGCCCCACCACCAATGAGCAGTTCTTC. Protein sequence: CASSLTVARPTTNEQFF. The chain links TRBV4-3 to TRBJ2-1, with D uncertain. V was shortened by 4 bases and J by 6 bases, with 22 bases between the two germline ends. The CDR3 is made up of 17 amino acids. From germline, CDR1 is LGHNA and CDR2 YSLEER.